Listed below are T cell receptor beta chains from one sample, sequenced in a study of T cell repertoires and Cas9 in healthy adults. The data were produced by immunoSEQ multiplex PCR, yet TCRdb's version contains in-frame clones alone and is incomplete. The sample has more than 12,000 clones; around 90% are singletons. The sequenced sample was Tregs (CD4+, CD25+, CD127-, CD137-, CD154-) from PBMCs; culture status not recorded. These receptors were taken from a human donor in good health. CDR3s include the opening cysteine and the closing phenylalanine or tryptophan. A D gene is named only where the DNA matches it firmly. The size of a clone is reported for some rows only, either as once, few or many, or as a class for expanded clones.

NA,TRBJ2-2,TRBD1,TRBV7-2,TGTGCCAGCAGCTTAGCCCCACAGGGGACCGGGGAGCTGTTTTTT,CASSLAPQGTGELFF
NA,TRBJ1-6,TRBD1,TRBV2,TGTGCCAGCAGGGAAGAGGGGGCGCGAAATTCACCCCTCCACTTT,CASREEGARNSPLHF
NA,TRBJ1-2,NA,TRBV7-6,TGTGCCAGCAGCTTGGGGAGGGGCCATGGCTACACCTTC,CASSLGRGHGYTF
NA,TRBJ1-2,NA,TRBV5-5,TGTGCCAGCAGCTGGGCCGGGGGGGGACACCCAGACCCCTATGGCTACACCTTC,CASSWAGGGHPDPYGYTF
NA,TRBJ1-1,NA,TRBV28,TGTGCCAGCAGATCTGGGTTAGGGGACGCTTTCTTT,CASRSGLGDAFF
NA,TRBJ2-1,TRBD2,TRBV9,TGTGCCAGCAGCGCGGAGCTGTTAGCGGGGGGCTCCTACAATGAGCAGTTCTTC,CASSAELLAGGSYNEQFF
NA,TRBJ1-5,NA,TRBV27,TGTGCCAGCACCCAACGGGGGGGATCACGACAGCCCCAGCATTTT,CASTQRGGSRQPQHF
NA,TRBJ2-5,TRBD1,TRBV2,TGTGCCAGCAGCACGGACAGGGGAGTGCAGGAGACCCAGTACTTC,CASSTDRGVQETQYF
once,TRBJ1-2,NA,TRBV6-6,TGTGCCAGCAGCCTACAGGGCGCGGCAGGCTATGGCTACACCTTC,CASSLQGAAGYGYTF
NA,TRBJ2-2,TRBD2,TRBV4-2,TGTGCCAGCAGCCCGGTAGTTCATAGCGGGGGTAACACCGGGGAGCTGTTTTTT,CASSPVVHSGGNTGELFF
NA,TRBJ2-1,NA,TRBV7-3,TGTGCCAGCAGTCGTTCGAGGGGATCGGATGAGCAGTTCTTC,CASSRSRGSDEQFF
NA,TRBJ2-5,NA,TRBV11-2,TGTGCCAGCAGCTTAGAGGGACTTTGGGTAAGGGAGACCCAGTACTTC,CASSLEGLWVRETQYF
NA,TRBJ2-7,TRBD2,TRBV10-3,TGTGCCATCAGCACCGGGACTAGCGTAACCTACGAGCAGTACTTC,CAISTGTSVTYEQYF
NA,TRBJ2-1,NA,TRBV6-5,TGTGCCAGCAGTCCGCTAGCCGGTGTGTACAATGAGCAGTTCTTC,CASSPLAGVYNEQFF
NA,TRBJ1-2,TRBD1,TRBV7-8,TGTGCCAGCAGCCCGCACTTTCAGGGACAGGGGTGGTTCCACTATGGCTACACCTTC,CASSPHFQGQGWFHYGYTF
NA,TRBJ2-2,NA,TRBV5-1,TGCGCCAGCAGCTTGATCTTGGTCGGGGGAACGAACACCGGGGAGCTGTTTTTT,CASSLILVGGTNTGELFF
NA,TRBJ2-5,TRBD1,TRBV15,TGTGCCACCAGCAGAGGGGTCGGGACAGGTGTAGAGACCCAGTACTTC,CATSRGVGTGVETQYF
NA,TRBJ1-3,NA,TRBV7-2,TGCGCCAGCAGCTTAGACATCGGGCGAGGTGGGATGACCATATATTTT,CASSLDIGRGGMTIYF
NA,TRBJ1-2,NA,TRBV4-1,TGCGCCAGCAGCCAAGGGACAAGGCCGCAGATTAACTATGGCTACACCTTC,CASSQGTRPQINYGYTF
NA,TRBJ1-3,NA,TRBV6-5,TGTGCCAGCAGTTACGACCGAAACTCTGGAAACACCATATATTTT,CASSYDRNSGNTIYF
NA,TRBJ1-1,TRBD1,TRBV15,TGTGCCACCAGCAGAGCACCGACAGGGGGCCGTGAAGCTTTCTTT,CATSRAPTGGREAFF
NA,TRBJ2-1,NA,TRBV7-3,TGTGCCAGCAGCGCCCGGCCCCCGGGACCCACCTACAATGAGCAGTTCTTC,CASSARPPGPTYNEQFF
NA,TRBJ1-2,NA,TRBV7-9,TGTGCCAGCAGCTTACAAGTCATCAGACGTGGCTACACCTTC,CASSLQVIRRGYTF
NA,TRBJ2-5,TRBD1,TRBV6-6,TGTGCCAGCAGTACAGGGGGCAGGAAGACCCAGTACTTC,CASSTGGRKTQYF
NA,TRBJ1-5,TRBD1,TRBV6-1,TGTGCCAGCAATATAGACAGGGATCAGCCCCAGCATTTT,CASNIDRDQPQHF